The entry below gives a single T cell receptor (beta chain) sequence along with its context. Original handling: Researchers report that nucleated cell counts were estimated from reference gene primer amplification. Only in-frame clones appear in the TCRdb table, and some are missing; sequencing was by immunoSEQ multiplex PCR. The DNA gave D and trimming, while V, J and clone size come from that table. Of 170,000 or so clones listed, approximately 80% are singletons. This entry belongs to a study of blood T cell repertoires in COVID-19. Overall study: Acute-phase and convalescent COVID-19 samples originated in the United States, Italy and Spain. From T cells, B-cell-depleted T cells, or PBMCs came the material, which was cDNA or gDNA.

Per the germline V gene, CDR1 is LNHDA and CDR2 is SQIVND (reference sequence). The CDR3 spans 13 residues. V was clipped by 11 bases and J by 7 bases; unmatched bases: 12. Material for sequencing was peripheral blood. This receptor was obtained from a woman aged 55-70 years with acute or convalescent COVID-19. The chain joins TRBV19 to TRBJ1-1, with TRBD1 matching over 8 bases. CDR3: CAPGQEGTGEAFF. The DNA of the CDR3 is TGTGCCCCGGGACAGGAGGGAACGGGTGAAGCTTTCTTT.